This passage covers 11 T cell receptor beta chains from one sample sequenced in a study of cytomegalovirus exposure and HLA in healthy donors. This table comes from immunoSEQ multiplex PCR, and its TCRdb copy is limited to in-frame clones, with some not included. The sample lists some 270,000 clones, 65% to 90% occurring once. Sequenced: PBMCs. The source of these receptors is a woman aged 18-35 years in good health and CMV-seronegative.

This chain uses TRBV6-1 with TRBJ1-1; 8 bases are a match to TRBD1. Germline values: CDR1 MNHNS, CDR2 SASEGT. The CDR3 spans 14 residues. V dropped 3 bases and J dropped 4; count of bases not matched to a gene: 4. CDR3 sequence reads: CASSDQGASTEAFF. The CDR3 coding sequence is TGTGCCAGCAGTGATCAGGGGGCGAGCACTGAAGCTTTCTTT.

This chain uses TRBV4-1 with TRBJ1-2; TRBD1 matches at 7 bases. V shed 1 base, J shed 3 bases, and the junction held 11 bases outside the gene matches. CDR3 size: 17 residues. Germline lookup yields CDR1 MGHRA and CDR2 YSYEKL. CDR3 DNA sequence: TGCGCCAGCAGCCAAGGGACAGGCGTGTATGCGGACTATGGCTACACCTTC. Amino acid sequence: CASSQGTGVYADYGYTF.

The chain combines TRBV10-3 with TRBJ1-5; the D is unclear. Trimming cost V 6 bases and J 6 bases, with 9 bases left between them. The CDR3 consists of 12 residues. Per germline, CDR1 ENHRY and CDR2 SYGVKD. The CDR3 spells CAISSEGQPQHF. DNA for the CDR3: TGTGCCATCAGCAGCGAAGGTCAGCCCCAGCATTTT.

The chain uses TRBV11-2 and TRBJ1-6, with 10 bases aligning to TRBD1. This CDR3 comprises 15 residues. Germline V gene lookup returns CDR1 SGHAT and CDR2 FQNNGV. V gave up 4 bases and J gave up 7 bases; unmatched junction bases: 4. The CDR3, as DNA: TGTGCCAGCAGCTATGACAGGGGGCGGAATTCACCCCTCCACTTT. Its protein product is CASSYDRGRNSPLHF. The full variable domain, its missing parts supplied by reference TRBV11-2 and TRBJ1-6, is EAGVAQSPRYKIIEKRQSVAFWCNPISGHATLYWYQQILGQGPKLLIQFQNNGVVDDSQLPKDRFSAERLKGVDSTLKIQPAKLEDSAVYLCASSYDRGRNSPLHFGNGTRLTVT.

This clone was seen more than once but under ten times. The CDR3 region has the DNA TGTGCCAGCAGCGCCCTCGATGGGACAGGGAACGAGCAGTACTTC. Protein sequence: CASSALDGTGNEQYF. The chain recombines TRBV7-9 with TRBJ2-7, with TRBD1 matching over 9 bases. The CDR3 has 15 residues. V dropped 5 bases and J dropped 5; count of bases not matched to a gene: 10. In germline, CDR1 is SEHNR, CDR2 FQNEAQ (reference sequence).

This chain uses TRBV30 with TRBJ1-1; 8 nucleotides agree with TRBD1. CDR3 length equals 13 residues. Germline V gives CDR1 GTSNPN, CDR2 SVGIG (reference sequence). With V trimmed by 4 bases and J by 2 bases, 3 bases remained unmatched. This chain's CDR3 is CAWTGTGNTEAFF. The CDR3 coding sequence is TGTGCCTGGACCGGGACAGGTAACACTGAAGCTTTCTTT.

This chain connects TRBV2 to TRBJ1-6; D gene uncertain. CDR1 and CDR2 (germline): SNHLY, FYNNEI. The CDR3 sequence is 12 residues long. Trimming took off 6 bases at V and 10 bases at J, with 10 bases between the two ends. The CDR3 DNA reads TGTGCCAGCAGGGAGACGGCCTCACCCCTCCACTTT. Translation gives CASRETASPLHF.

This chain links TRBV18 with TRBJ1-2; possibly TRBD1 for D (6 bases). Germline assignment: CDR1 KGHSH and CDR2 LQKENI. The CDR3 has 20 residues. Trimming shortened V by 6 bases and J by 2 bases, and 31 bases separated the two germline ends. CDR3 region: CASSSIGGLMFEGENYGYTF. The CDR3 DNA follows: TGTGCCAGCTCTTCCATCGGGGGGCTAATGTTTGAGGGTGAAAACTATGGCTACACCTTC.

The chain recombines TRBV29-1 with TRBJ1-4; 11 nucleotides agree with TRBD1. Trimming removed 6 bases from V and 8 bases from J; junction bases left unmatched: 5. The CDR3 is made up of 13 amino acids. Germline loops: CDR1 SQVTM, CDR2 ANQGSEA. As DNA, the CDR3 is TGCAGCGTCAGGGACAGGGGGAGGGAAAAACTGTTTTTT. Encoded protein: CSVRDRGREKLFF.

The chain links TRBV29-1 to TRBJ1-2; D is unclear. Trimming left V 0 bases short and J 0 bases short, with 8 bases between. This CDR3 has 14 amino acids. Germline CDR1 and CDR2: SQVTM and ANQGSEA. The CDR3 coding sequence is TGCAGCGTTGAAGACCAGGCAGCTAACTATGGCTACACCTTC. Its protein product is CSVEDQAANYGYTF.

The CDR3 nucleotides are TGTGCCATCAGTGACCCCGGACTAGCGGGAGCAGAAGGAGATACGCAGTATTTT. Translated: CAISDPGLAGAEGDTQYF. V is TRBV10-3 and J is TRBJ2-3; 13 bases are a match to TRBD2. The V gene's germline CDR1 is ENHRY and CDR2 SYGVKD. The V and J ends lost 3 bases and 5 bases, in that order; junction bases with no gene match: 11. CDR3 length: 18 amino acids.